This T cell receptor (beta chain) was obtained from a study of shared clonotypes between healthy human individuals. This CDR3 region has 14 residues. CDR1 and CDR2 from the germline V gene are MDHEN and SYDVKM. Genomic DNA belonging to each subset was distributed in equal measure over several immunoSEQ plates. Libraries were prepared by immunoSEQ multiplex PCR; TCRdb keeps only in-frame clonotypes and omits some of them. This table has 2 million to 3 million clones, over 85% appearing once. Sample: naive CD4+ T cells from PBMCs. Subset here: CD45RA+ positively selected. The chain recombines TRBV28 with TRBJ1-2; D is possibly TRBD1 (6 bases). This clonotype was obtained from a man aged 18 to 29 in good health. Some clones in this sample may be carry-over from other donors' samples. The CDR3 DNA sequence: TGTGCAACCTACGACCGGACAGCTAACTATGGCTACACCTTC. Amino acid sequence: CATYDRTANYGYTF.